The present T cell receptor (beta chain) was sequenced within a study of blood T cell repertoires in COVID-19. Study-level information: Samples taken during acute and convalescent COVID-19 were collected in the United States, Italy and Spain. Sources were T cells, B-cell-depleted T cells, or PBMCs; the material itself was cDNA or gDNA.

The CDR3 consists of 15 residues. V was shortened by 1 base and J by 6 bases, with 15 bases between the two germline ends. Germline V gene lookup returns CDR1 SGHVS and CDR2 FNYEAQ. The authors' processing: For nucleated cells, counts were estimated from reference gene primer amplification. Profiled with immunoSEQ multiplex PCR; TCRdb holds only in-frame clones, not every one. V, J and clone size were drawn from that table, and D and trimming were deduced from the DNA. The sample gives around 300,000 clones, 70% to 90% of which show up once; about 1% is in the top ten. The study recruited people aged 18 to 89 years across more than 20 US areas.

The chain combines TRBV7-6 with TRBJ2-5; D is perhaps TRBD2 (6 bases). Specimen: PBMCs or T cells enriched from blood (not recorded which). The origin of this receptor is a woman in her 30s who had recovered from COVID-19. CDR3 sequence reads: CASSLDGGLGKTQYF. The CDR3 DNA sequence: TGTGCCAGCAGCTTAGATGGAGGGCTGGGGAAGACCCAGTACTTC.